This T cell receptor (beta chain) was profiled in a study of shared clonotypes between healthy human individuals. In the study overall: Per donor, three plates held CD4 naive cells, three held CD4 memory, two held CD8 naive and one held CD8 memory. Study-wide findings and caveats: Naive CD4 clonotype sharing across several donors was about 5%. The sampled material consisted only of blood, and tissue repertoires are likely to differ.

Trimming removed 6 bases from V and 7 bases from J; junction bases left unmatched: 12. This CDR3 is built from 14 residues. Per the germline V gene, CDR1 is SQVTM and CDR2 is ANQGSEA. Naivety among CD8 cells was defined by CD45RO negativity and positive CCR7 selection, thereby excluding terminally differentiated effector memory CD45RA+ cells. TCRdb's table, derived via immunoSEQ multiplex PCR, lists solely in-frame clones and lacks some. The repertoire holds just over 2,000,000 clones, approximately 94% seen once, with 0.9% to 1.4% in the top ten. Regarding this clone: As yet, its antigen is unknown.

This receptor was identified in a man younger than 35 in good health. The rearrangement uses TRBV29-1 and TRBJ1-2, with 9 bases lining up with TRBD1. Material: naive CD8+ T cells sorted from blood. The CDR3 loop reads CSVRDRERAGGYTF. In nucleotides, the CDR3 is TGCAGCGTCCGGGACAGGGAGAGGGCGGGTGGCTACACCTTC.